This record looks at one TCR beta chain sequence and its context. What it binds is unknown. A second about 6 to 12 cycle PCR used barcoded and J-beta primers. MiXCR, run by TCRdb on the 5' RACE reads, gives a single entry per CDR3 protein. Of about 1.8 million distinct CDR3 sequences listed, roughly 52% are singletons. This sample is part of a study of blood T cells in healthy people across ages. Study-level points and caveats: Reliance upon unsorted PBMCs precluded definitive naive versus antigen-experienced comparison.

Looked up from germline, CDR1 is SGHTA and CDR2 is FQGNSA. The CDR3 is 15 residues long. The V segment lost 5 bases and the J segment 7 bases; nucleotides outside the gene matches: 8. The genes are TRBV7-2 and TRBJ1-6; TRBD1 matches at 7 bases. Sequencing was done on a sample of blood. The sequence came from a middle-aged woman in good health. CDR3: CASSHWRQGNSPLHF. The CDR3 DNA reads TGTGCCAGCAGCCACTGGAGACAGGGAAATTCACCCCTCCACTTT.